This T cell receptor beta chain stems from a study of T cell changes during pregnancy in multiple sclerosis. Looked up from germline, CDR1 is MDHEN and CDR2 is SYDVKM. The CDR3 runs 14 residues. Germline trimming cut 4 bases from V and 12 bases from J; bases unmatched to any gene: 11. Some clones are missing from TCRdb's copy, which holds only in-frame ones; the method was immunoSEQ multiplex PCR. The sample has tens of thousands of clones; roughly 93% are singletons. V is TRBV28 and J is TRBJ1-4, with 7 bases aligning to TRBD1. This clonotype originated in a female donor with multiple sclerosis, enrolled in a pregnancy study. The starting material was peripheral blood, obtained in the second trimester of pregnancy. The CDR3 DNA sequence: TGTGCCAGCAGTTCCGGGACAGTACCCAGCGAACTGTTTTTT. It is translated as CASSSGTVPSELFF. The entire variable domain, with the rest obtained from reference TRBV28 and TRBJ1-4, is as follows: DVKVTQSSRYLVKRTGEKVFLECVQDMDHENMFWYRQDPGLGLRLIYFSYDVKMKEKGDIPEGYSVSREKKERFSLILESASTNQTSMYLCASSSGTVPSELFFGSGTQLSVL.